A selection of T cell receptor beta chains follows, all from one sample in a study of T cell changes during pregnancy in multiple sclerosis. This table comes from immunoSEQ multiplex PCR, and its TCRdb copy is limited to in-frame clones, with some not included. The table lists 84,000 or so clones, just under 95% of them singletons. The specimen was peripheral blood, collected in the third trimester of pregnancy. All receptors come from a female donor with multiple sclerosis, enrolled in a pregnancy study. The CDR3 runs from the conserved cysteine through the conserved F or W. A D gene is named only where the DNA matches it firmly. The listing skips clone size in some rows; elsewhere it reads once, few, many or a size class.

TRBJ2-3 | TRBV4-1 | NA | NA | CASSLTGTAGHSTDTQYF | TGCGCCAGCAGCCTTACAGGGACCGCCGGTCATAGCACAGATACGCAGTATTTT
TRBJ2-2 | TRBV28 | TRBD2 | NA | CASSFQLRLAGVDTGELFF | TGTGCCAGCAGTTTCCAACTTCGACTAGCGGGAGTTGATACCGGGGAGCTGTTTTTT
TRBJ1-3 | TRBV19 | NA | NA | CASRSDPLNDIYF | TGTGCCAGTAGGAGCGACCCCTTGAATGACATATATTTT
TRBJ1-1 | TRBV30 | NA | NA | CAWSSGGSTEAFF | TGTGCCTGGAGTTCAGGCGGGAGCACTGAAGCTTTCTTT
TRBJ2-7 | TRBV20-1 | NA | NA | CSARGGYEQYF | TGCAGTGCTAGGGGGGGCTACGAGCAGTACTTC
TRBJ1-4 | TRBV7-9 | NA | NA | CASSLEWTGNEKLFF | TGTGCCAGCAGCTTAGAATGGACGGGAAATGAAAAACTGTTTTTT
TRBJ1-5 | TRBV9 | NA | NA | CASSGADSNQPQHF | TGTGCCAGCAGTGGGGCAGATAGCAATCAGCCCCAGCATTTT
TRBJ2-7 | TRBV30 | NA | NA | CAWRQQGRGEQYF | TGTGCCTGGAGACAACAGGGACGGGGCGAGCAGTACTTC
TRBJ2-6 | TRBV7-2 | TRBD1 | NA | CASSLSPGQSSGANVLTF | TGTGCCAGCAGCTTATCCCCGGGACAGAGCTCTGGGGCCAACGTCCTGACTTTC
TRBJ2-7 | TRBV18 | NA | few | CASSPPVRSYEQYF | TGTGCCAGCTCACCACCGGTGCGCTCCTACGAGCAGTACTTC
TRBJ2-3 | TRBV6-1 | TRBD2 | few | CASSESSGRADTQYF | TGTGCCAGCAGTGAATCTAGCGGGAGGGCAGATACGCAGTATTTT
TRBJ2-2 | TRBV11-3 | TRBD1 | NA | CASRTGTGAGELFF | TGTGCCAGCAGGACAGGGACAGGGGCCGGGGAGCTGTTTTTT
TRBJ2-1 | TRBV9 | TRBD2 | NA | CASSVDGREREGSYNEQFF | TGTGCCAGCAGCGTTGATGGGCGGGAGCGGGAGGGCTCCTACAATGAGCAGTTCTTC
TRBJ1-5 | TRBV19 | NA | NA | CATRGYRVGQPQHF | TGTGCCACCCGGGGATACAGGGTAGGGCAGCCCCAGCATTTT
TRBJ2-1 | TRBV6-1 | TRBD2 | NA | CASKLAGGRNEQFF | TGTGCCAGCAAACTAGCGGGAGGAAGGAATGAGCAGTTCTTC
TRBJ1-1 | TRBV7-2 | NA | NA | CASSSFSLFRERATEAFF | TGTGCCAGCAGCTCCTTTAGCTTATTTAGGGAGAGGGCCACTGAAGCTTTCTTT
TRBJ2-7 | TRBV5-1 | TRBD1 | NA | CASRTGTATYEQYF | TGCGCCAGCAGAACCGGGACAGCGACCTACGAGCAGTACTTC
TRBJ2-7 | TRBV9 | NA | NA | CASSVEGRGFDEQYF | TGTGCCAGCAGCGTAGAGGGCAGGGGATTTGACGAGCAGTACTTC
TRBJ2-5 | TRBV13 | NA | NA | CASSHQGRERETQYF | TGTGCCAGCAGCCACCAGGGGCGGGAGAGAGAGACCCAGTACTTC
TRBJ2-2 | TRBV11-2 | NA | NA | CASSLVPWNTGELFF | TGTGCCAGCAGCTTAGTCCCGTGGAACACCGGGGAGCTGTTTTTT
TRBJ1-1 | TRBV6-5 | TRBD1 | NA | CASSLDRVVGEAFF | TGTGCCAGCAGTCTGGACAGGGTTGTCGGTGAAGCTTTCTTT
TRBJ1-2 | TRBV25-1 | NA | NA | CASQGWVDYGYTF | TGTGCCAGCCAGGGTTGGGTTGACTATGGCTACACCTTC
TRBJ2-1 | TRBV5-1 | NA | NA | CASSPTGVGEQFF | TGCGCCAGCAGCCCGACGGGAGTAGGGGAGCAGTTCTTC
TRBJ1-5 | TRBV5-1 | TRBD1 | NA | CASSPFGQGGNQPQHF | TGCGCCAGCAGCCCGTTTGGACAGGGCGGCAATCAGCCCCAGCATTTT
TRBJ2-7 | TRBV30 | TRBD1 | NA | CAWSGAQGNYEQYF | TGTGCCTGGAGTGGGGCACAGGGGAACTACGAGCAGTACTTC
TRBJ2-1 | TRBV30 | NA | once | CAWSRWGGAGDEQFF | TGTGCCTGGAGTAGGTGGGGGGGCGCAGGGGATGAGCAGTTCTTC
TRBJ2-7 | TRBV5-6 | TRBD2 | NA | CASSLTSGSYEQYF | TGTGCCAGCAGCTTGACTAGCGGATCCTACGAGCAGTACTTC
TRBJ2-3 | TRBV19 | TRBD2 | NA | CASSPLPGLAGDTQYF | TGTGCCAGTTCCCCACTCCCGGGACTAGCGGGAGATACGCAGTATTTT
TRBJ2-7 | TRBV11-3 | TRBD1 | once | CASSSHYRGEQYF | TGTGCCAGCAGCTCCCATTACAGGGGCGAGCAGTACTTC
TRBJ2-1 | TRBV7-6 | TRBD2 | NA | CASSSRVRGTSGRLNEQFF | TGTGCCAGCAGCTCCCGGGTTCGGGGGACTAGCGGGAGGTTGAATGAGCAGTTCTTC
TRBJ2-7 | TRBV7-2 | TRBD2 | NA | CASSLSGTYEQYF | TGTGCCAGCAGCCTTAGCGGGACCTACGAGCAGTACTTC
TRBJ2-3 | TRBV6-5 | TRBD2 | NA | CASSKLAGQDTQYF | TGTGCCAGCAGTAAACTAGCGGGACAAGATACGCAGTATTTT
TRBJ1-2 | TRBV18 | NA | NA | CASSPPSRVNYGYTF | TGTGCCAGCTCACCACCGTCCAGGGTTAACTATGGCTACACCTTC
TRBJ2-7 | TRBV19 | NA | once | CASSGRDYEQYF | TGTGCCAGTAGTGGGCGGGATTACGAGCAGTACTTC
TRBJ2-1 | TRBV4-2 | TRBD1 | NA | CASSQDWGQGDNEQFF | TGTGCCAGCAGCCAAGATTGGGGACAGGGAGACAATGAGCAGTTCTTC
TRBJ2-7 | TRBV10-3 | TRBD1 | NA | CAIRGQGGPYEQYF | TGTGCCATCAGGGGACAGGGGGGTCCCTACGAGCAGTACTTC
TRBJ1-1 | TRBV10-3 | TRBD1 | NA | CAIRDRGLTEAFF | TGTGCCATCAGAGACAGGGGGCTCACTGAAGCTTTCTTT
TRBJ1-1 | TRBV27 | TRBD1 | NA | CASSLLGQGATEAFF | TGTGCCAGCAGTTTACTAGGACAGGGCGCCACTGAAGCTTTCTTT
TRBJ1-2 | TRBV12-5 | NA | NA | CASGLNYGYTF | TGTGCTAGTGGTCTGAACTATGGCTACACCTTC
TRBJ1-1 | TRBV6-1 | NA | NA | CASSHVGSAEAFF | TGTGCCAGCAGCCACGTAGGGAGCGCTGAAGCTTTCTTT
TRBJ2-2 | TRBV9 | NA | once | CASSGGRANGELFF | TGTGCCAGCAGCGGGGGGCGGGCGAACGGGGAGCTGTTTTTT
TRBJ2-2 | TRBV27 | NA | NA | CASSLYSRGTGELFF | TGTGCCAGCAGTTTATACTCGCGGGGCACCGGGGAGCTGTTTTTT
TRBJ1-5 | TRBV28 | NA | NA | CASSFPGKGVSNQPQHF | TGTGCCAGCAGTTTCCCAGGGAAAGGTGTTAGCAATCAGCCCCAGCATTTT
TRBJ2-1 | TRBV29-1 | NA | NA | CSVRGQNNEQFF | TGCAGCGTCCGAGGACAGAACAATGAGCAGTTCTTC
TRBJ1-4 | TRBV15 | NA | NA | CATSIFRGYSTNEKLFF | TGTGCCACCAGCATATTCCGAGGGTACTCAACTAATGAAAAACTGTTTTTT
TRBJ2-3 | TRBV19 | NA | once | CASSSRTDTQYF | TGTGCCAGTAGTTCCAGAACAGATACGCAGTATTTT
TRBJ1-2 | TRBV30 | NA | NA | CAWRQEGYGYTF | TGTGCCTGGAGACAGGAGGGCTATGGCTACACCTTC
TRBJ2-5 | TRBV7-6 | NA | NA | CASSFSDIEETQYF | TGTGCCAGCAGCTTTTCCGACATCGAAGAGACCCAGTACTTC
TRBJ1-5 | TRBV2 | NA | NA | CASSEAETRKPQHF | TGTGCCAGCAGTGAAGCGGAGACCCGGAAGCCCCAGCATTTT
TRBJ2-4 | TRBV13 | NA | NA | CASSPNLPRDDKNIQYF | TGTGCCAGCAGCCCAAACCTGCCCAGGGATGACAAAAACATTCAGTACTTC
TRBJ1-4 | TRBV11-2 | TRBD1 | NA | CASSSRDREDEKLFF | TGTGCCAGCAGCTCGAGGGACAGGGAAGATGAAAAACTGTTTTTT
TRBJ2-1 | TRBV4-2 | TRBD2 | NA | CASSQERLADTYNEQFF | TGTGCCAGCAGCCAAGAGCGCCTAGCGGACACCTACAATGAGCAGTTCTTC
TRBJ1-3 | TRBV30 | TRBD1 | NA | CAWSPGQGKTSGNTIYF | TGTGCCTGGAGTCCTGGACAGGGGAAGACCTCTGGAAACACCATATATTTT
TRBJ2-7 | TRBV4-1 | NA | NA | CASSQGVNEQYF | TGCGCCAGCAGCCAGGGAGTGAACGAGCAGTACTTC
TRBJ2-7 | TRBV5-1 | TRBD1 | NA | CASSWRQGASEQYF | TGCGCCAGCAGCTGGAGACAGGGGGCGTCCGAGCAGTACTTC